The 26 T cell receptor beta chains presented below share a single source sample, sequenced in a study of blood T cell repertoires in COVID-19 (dated by TCRdb to between 2020 and 2021). Library preparation was by the immunoSEQ multiplex PCR assay. Held by TCRdb, this immuneACCESS table contains in-frame sequences only and omits some clones. Under half of the omission traces to an unresolved V gene where checked; the cause of the rest is unknown. The sample table contains roughly 330,000 clones; only one count was recorded for roughly 89% of them. The top ten constitute approximately 10% of the sample. Sequencing used peripheral blood. All receptors come from a man aged 30-40 years with COVID-19, enrolled during active disease.

The chain employs TRBV7-2 and TRBJ2-7, with a tentative D call TRBD1 (5 bases). CDR1 SGHTA and CDR2 FQGNSA come from the germline V gene. The CDR3 has 13 residues. Trimming pared 4 bases from V and 2 bases from J, leaving 9 bases between. The CDR3: CASSSQGTYEQYF. CDR3 DNA sequence: TGTGCCAGCAGCTCCCAGGGCACCTACGAGCAGTACTTC.

J is TRBJ1-5 and V is TRBV25-1; D gene uncertain. Trimming pared 4 bases from V and 5 bases from J, leaving 9 bases between. CDR3 size: 13 residues. Germline assignment: CDR1 MGHDK and CDR2 SYGVNS. The CDR3 sequence is CASSGYSDQPQHF. The DNA for the CDR3 is TGTGCCAGCAGTGGATACAGTGATCAGCCCCAGCATTTT.

The chain has TRBV5-5 and TRBJ1-4; possibly TRBD1 for D (5 bases). Germline V gene data show CDR1 as SGHKS and CDR2 as YYEKEE (reference sequence). The CDR3 has 16 residues. V lost 4 bases, J lost 0 bases, and 13 bases lay in between. CDR3: CASSGRGGTTNEKLFF. CDR3 sequence (DNA): TGTGCCAGCAGCGGCCGGGGGGGAACAACTAATGAAAAACTGTTTTTT. The variable domain in full, completed from reference TRBV5-5 and TRBJ1-4, reads DAGVTQSPTHLIKTRGQQVTLRCSPISGHKSVSWYQQVLGQGPQFIFQYYEKEERGRGNFPDRFSARQFPNYSSELNVNALLLGDSALYLCASSGRGGTTNEKLFFGSGTQLSVL.

The chain links TRBV6-2 or TRBV6-3 to TRBJ2-7, with TRBD2 identical over 14 bases. Germline assignment: CDR1 MNHEY and CDR2 SVGEGT. CDR3 length equals 15 residues. Trimming at V came to 4 bases and at J to 7 bases, leaving 6 bases not matched to a gene. The CDR3 nucleotides read TGTGCCAGCAGTTCCGGACTAGCGGGGGGAAAGGAGCAGTACTTC. Protein: CASSSGLAGGKEQYF.

Only one count was recorded for this clone. The chain uses TRBV18 and TRBJ1-1; D gene ambiguous. The V end was cut by 2 bases, the J end by 3 bases, with 7 bases between. Germline assignment: CDR1 KGHSH and CDR2 LQKENI. CDR3 size: 13 residues. In DNA, the CDR3 is TGTGCCAGCTCACCAAACTCCGACACTGAAGCTTTCTTT. Amino acid sequence: CASSPNSDTEAFF.

The genes are TRBV7-2 and TRBJ1-5; 7 bases map to TRBD1. Germline lookup yields CDR1 SGHTA and CDR2 FQGNSA. The CDR3 runs 13 residues. V lost 4 bases and J lost 4; bases outside the gene matches: 1. CDR3 nucleotide sequence: TGTGCCAGCAGCTCAGGGGGTAATCAGCCCCAGCATTTT. Its translation: CASSSGGNQPQHF.

The rearrangement uses TRBV7-9 and TRBJ1-3; no clear D gene. The CDR3 sequence is 15 residues long. Looked up from germline, CDR1 is SEHNR and CDR2 is FQNEAQ (reference sequence). Trimming cost V 0 bases and J 4 bases, with 10 bases left between them. Written as DNA, the CDR3 is TGTGCCAGCAGCTTAGCCCTGGGCAAAGGAAACACCATATATTTT. Protein sequence: CASSLALGKGNTIYF.

This chain connects TRBV18 to TRBJ2-3; D uncertain. V shed 5 bases and J shed 5 bases, with 8 bases lying between them. The CDR3 covers 12 residues. Germline CDR1 reads KGHSH; CDR2 reads LQKENI. CDR3 region: CASSSYGDTQYF. In DNA, the CDR3 is TGTGCCAGCTCATCCTATGGAGATACGCAGTATTTT.

The CDR3 bases are TGTGCCAGTATATGGAAAGGGGCGGACACCGGGGAGCTGTTTTTT. Translation: CASIWKGADTGELFF. This sequence joins TRBV19 and TRBJ2-2, with D possibly being TRBD1 (5 bases). The V gene's germline CDR1 is LNHDA and CDR2 SQIVND (reference sequence). CDR3 length equals 15 residues. V was shortened by 7 bases and J by 3 bases, with 15 bases between the two germline ends.

This clone has just one count. The chain has TRBV24-1 and TRBJ2-1, with 10 bases aligning to TRBD1. The germline gives CDR1 KGHDR, CDR2 SFDVKD. Trimming cost V 1 base and J 1 base; bases outside gene matches: 6. The CDR3 extends over 18 amino acids. CDR3 region: CATSDFNPDRGSYNEQFF. CDR3 DNA sequence: TGTGCCACCAGTGATTTCAATCCGGACAGGGGGTCCTACAATGAGCAGTTCTTC.

The V call is TRBV30, the J call TRBJ1-3; D possibly corresponds to TRBD1 (5 bases). Trimming cost V 8 bases and J 0 bases, with 11 bases left between them. CDR3 size: 13 residues. Germline lookup yields CDR1 GTSNPN and CDR2 SVGIG (reference sequence). Here the CDR3 reads CAGGTYSGNTIYF. The CDR3 DNA reads as TGTGCCGGAGGGACTTACTCTGGAAACACCATATATTTT.

The V and J genes are TRBV7-2 and TRBJ2-2, with a possible D match to TRBD1 (6 bases). Between the trimmed V and J ends, which lost 5 bases and 2 bases, there was a span of 9 bases. This CDR3 has 14 amino acids. Germline values: CDR1 SGHTA, CDR2 FQGNSA. In nucleotides, the CDR3 is TGTGCCAGCAGCAGGGACACCAACACCGGGGAGCTGTTTTTT. It yields the protein CASSRDTNTGELFF.

This clone was counted once. This rearrangement joins TRBV24-1 to TRBJ2-1, with 14 nucleotides matching TRBD2. The CDR3 covers 17 residues. In germline, CDR1 is KGHDR, CDR2 SFDVKD. The trim removed 7 bases at V and 6 bases at J, leaving 10 bases unmatched. Written as DNA, the CDR3 is TGTGCCACCAGCGAAGTAGGACTAGCGGGAGGTTCCAATGAGCAGTTCTTC. Amino acid sequence: CATSEVGLAGGSNEQFF.

V usage is TRBV19 and J usage is TRBJ2-3, with a tentative D call TRBD1 (6 bases). This CDR3 is built from 14 residues. V gave up 6 bases and J gave up 2 bases, with 12 bases separating them. CDR1 is LNHDA, CDR2 SQIVND, per germline (reference sequence). The CDR3 nucleotides are TGTGCCAGTAGAGGGACACTGGTCACAGATACGCAGTATTTT. This codes for CASRGTLVTDTQYF.

This clone was detected once. The chain uses TRBV11-2 and TRBJ2-7; 8 nucleotides match TRBD2. Trimming took 5 bases from V and 3 from J; bases not matched to a gene: 12. The germline gives CDR1 SGHAT, CDR2 FQNNGV. This CDR3 comprises 16 residues. The CDR3 sequence is CASSRHLRRGDYEQYF. As DNA, the CDR3 is TGTGCCAGCAGCCGACACCTGCGGCGGGGGGACTACGAGCAGTACTTC.

This chain uses TRBV19 with TRBJ2-4, with 10 bases identical to TRBD1. There are 13 residues in the CDR3. In germline, CDR1 is LNHDA, CDR2 SQIVND (reference sequence). Trimming took 7 bases from V and 8 from J; bases not matched to a gene: 5. CDR3 protein: CASTDRGRDIQYF. Written as DNA, the CDR3 is TGTGCCAGTACCGACAGGGGGCGCGACATTCAGTACTTC.

The chain couples TRBV7-9 to TRBJ1-4; tentatively, D is TRBD1 (5 bases). This CDR3 comprises 15 residues. Germline assignment: CDR1 SEHNR and CDR2 FQNEAQ (reference sequence). The V gene lost 0 bases and the J gene lost 2 bases, with 7 bases spanning the gap. Written as DNA, the CDR3 is TGTGCCAGCAGCTTAGCCGCAGGGACTAATGAAAAACTGTTTTTT. Its protein is CASSLAAGTNEKLFF.

The chain couples TRBV5-4 to TRBJ2-5; 13 bases are shared with TRBD2. Trimming cost V 3 bases and J 3 bases; bases outside gene matches: 5. CDR1 SGHNT and CDR2 YYREEE come from the germline V gene (reference sequence). The CDR3 runs 16 residues. The CDR3 region is CASSSGGLAGEETQYF. DNA for the CDR3: TGTGCCAGCAGCTCGGGAGGACTAGCGGGGGAAGAGACCCAGTACTTC.

The chain links TRBV2 to TRBJ2-2; 7 bases line up with TRBD1. The CDR3 is made up of 13 amino acids. The germline V gene encodes CDR1 SNHLY and CDR2 FYNNEI. J gave up 3 bases and V 9 bases, and 4 bases lay outside the gene matches. CDR3 nucleotides: TGTGCCAGTAACCAGGGGGACACCGGGGAGCTGTTTTTT. Protein sequence: CASNQGDTGELFF.

This clone was picked up a small number of times. The chain employs TRBV7-9 and TRBJ2-6; 7 nucleotides align to TRBD1. This CDR3 has 20 residues. V lost 5 bases to trimming and J lost 0 bases; unmatched junction nucleotides: 16. Germline-derived CDR1 and CDR2 are SEHNR and FQNEAQ (reference sequence). The CDR3 spells CASSTSRQGSTFSGANVLTF. CDR3 nucleotide sequence: TGTGCCAGCAGCACCTCTAGACAGGGCTCCACGTTCTCTGGGGCCAACGTCCTGACTTTC.

For this clone: This sample also contains other DNA sequences that code for the same CDR3. The J gene is TRBJ2-1, the V gene TRBV5-1; no reliable D call. Germline V gives CDR1 SGHRS, CDR2 YFSETQ. The germline V and J ends were trimmed by 0 bases and 0 bases, with 7 bases remaining between them. The CDR3 runs to 15 residues. CDR3 in amino acids: CASSLGASSYNEQFF. The DNA of the CDR3 is TGCGCCAGCAGCTTGGGGGCAAGCTCCTACAATGAGCAGTTCTTC.

V gene TRBV2 combines with J gene TRBJ1-5, with a possible D match to TRBD1 (5 bases). The CDR3 has 15 amino acids. Germline CDR1 is SNHLY and CDR2 is FYNNEI. The V and J ends lost 4 bases and 5 bases respectively, with 15 bases between them. This CDR3 is CASSGNGHGYQPQHF. CDR3 sequence (DNA): TGTGCCAGCAGTGGTAACGGACATGGCTATCAGCCCCAGCATTTT.

This clone came up many times. The V and J genes are TRBV27 and TRBJ1-6; TRBD1 aligns across 10 bases. The germline V gene has CDR1 MNHEY and CDR2 SMNVEV (reference sequence). This CDR3 is 15 amino acids long. V gave up 4 bases and J gave up 10 bases; unmatched junction bases: 7. In DNA form, the CDR3 reads TGTGCCAGCAGTTCGCTCGGGACAGGGGTATCACCCCTCCACTTT. It codes for CASSSLGTGVSPLHF.

The gene calls are TRBV6-5 and TRBJ1-1; D may be TRBD1 (5 bases). V lost 4 bases to trimming and J lost 1 base, with 10 bases between them. Germline CDR1 MNHEY, CDR2 SVGAGI. There are 14 residues in the CDR3. The CDR3 DNA reads as TGTGCCAGCAGTTGGACGGGGGGGAACACTGAAGCTTTCTTT. This encodes CASSWTGGNTEAFF.

The chain uses TRBV19 and TRBJ1-2, with D tentatively TRBD1 (5 bases). This CDR3 comprises 15 residues. Germline CDR1 LNHDA, CDR2 SQIVND (reference sequence). The V end lost 3 bases, the J end lost 0 bases, and 11 bases lay between the germline ends. The CDR3 region has the DNA TGTGCCAGTAGTATGGGGCTCGCCCCTAACTATGGCTACACCTTC. Its protein product is CASSMGLAPNYGYTF.

The chain combines TRBV19 with TRBJ2-1; TRBD2 aligns across 7 bases. Trimming at V came to 5 bases and at J to 0 bases, leaving 7 bases not matched to a gene. The CDR3 runs to 16 residues. CDR1 LNHDA and CDR2 SQIVND come from the germline V gene (reference sequence). The CDR3 reads CASSALLARSYNEQFF. In DNA, the CDR3 is TGTGCCAGTAGTGCTTTACTAGCGCGCTCCTACAATGAGCAGTTCTTC.